The 27 T cell receptor beta chains below were found in one sample sequenced in a study of PD-L1 blockade in urothelial cancer. The time point here: pretreatment peripheral blood. Some clones are missing from TCRdb's copy, which holds only in-frame ones; the method was immunoSEQ multiplex PCR. This sample has 90,000 to 100,000 clones, with 85% to 90% found just once. This material consisted of PBMCs, taken around atezolizumab (anti-PD-L1) treatment. The receptor set was obtained from a man between 60 and 75 years old with urothelial cancer.

The chain couples TRBV7-9 to TRBJ2-7; D perhaps matches TRBD1 (5 bases). V was trimmed by 2 bases and J by 4 bases, leaving 9 bases between them. The CDR3 spans 13 residues. Germline values: CDR1 SEHNR, CDR2 FQNEAQ (reference sequence). CDR3 protein: CASSLQGNYEQYF. Written as DNA, the CDR3 is TGTGCCAGCAGCTTACAGGGAAATTACGAGCAGTACTTC.

V usage is TRBV5-5 and J usage is TRBJ1-2, with TRBD1 matching over 9 bases. Germline-derived CDR1 and CDR2 are SGHKS and YYEKEE (reference sequence). J gave up 5 bases and V 3 bases, and 8 bases lay outside the gene matches. The CDR3 spans 15 residues. CDR3 region: CASSSPGQGGYGYTF. CDR3 nucleotide sequence: TGTGCCAGCAGCTCACCGGGACAGGGAGGTTATGGCTACACCTTC.

The chain carries TRBV29-1 and TRBJ2-5; tentative D call: TRBD1 (5 bases). Trimming stripped 4 bases from V and 5 bases from J, with 11 bases between. The CDR3 covers 12 residues. Germline V gene lookup returns CDR1 SQVTM and CDR2 ANQGSEA. The CDR3 reads CSVVARAETQYF. The CDR3 nucleotides read TGCAGCGTTGTGGCCAGGGCTGAGACCCAGTACTTC.

This chain links TRBV5-4 with TRBJ1-6; possibly TRBD1 for D (6 bases). Germline V gene sequence: CDR1 SGHNT, CDR2 YYREEE (reference sequence). V gave up 0 bases and J gave up 12 bases, with 13 bases separating them. CDR3 length equals 14 residues. CDR3 in amino acids: CASSLGQAPLPLHF. Here the CDR3 DNA reads TGTGCCAGCAGCTTGGGACAGGCTCCCCTACCCCTCCACTTT.

The genes are TRBV2 and TRBJ2-3; 8 nucleotides align to TRBD2. V lost 4 bases and J lost 3; bases outside the gene matches: 12. The germline gives CDR1 SNHLY, CDR2 FYNNEI. CDR3 length: 17 residues. Written as DNA, the CDR3 is TGTGCCAGCAGTGGATCCTTGACTAAGCGGGGGACAGATACGCAGTATTTT. Encoded protein: CASSGSLTKRGTDTQYF.

The rearrangement uses TRBV5-1 and TRBJ2-5, with TRBD2 as a possible D gene (5 bases). V shed 0 bases and J shed 5 bases, with 17 bases lying between them. Germline V gene data show CDR1 as SGHRS and CDR2 as YFSETQ. This CDR3 contains 16 residues. The CDR3 region is CASSLAPGLYSETQYF. The DNA of the CDR3 is TGCGCCAGCAGCTTGGCTCCGGGATTATACTCGGAGACCCAGTACTTC.

V is TRBV2 and J is TRBJ2-7; 7 bases align to TRBD2. The J segment lost 7 bases and the V segment lost 8 bases, leaving 14 bases of the junction unmatched. The CDR3 has 14 residues. Germline loops: CDR1 SNHLY, CDR2 FYNNEI. DNA for the CDR3: TGTGCCAGCGGGGGGGTCACCGGTACCGGGGAGCAGTACTTC. The encoded protein is CASGGVTGTGEQYF.

J is TRBJ1-2 and V is TRBV18; D remains ambiguous. This CDR3 has 13 amino acids. Germline V gives CDR1 KGHSH, CDR2 LQKENI. Deletions cut 6 bases from V and 4 bases from J, with 12 bases between. CDR3 nucleotide sequence: TGTGCCAGCTCCCTACAGAACCTCTATGGCTACACCTTC. Protein sequence: CASSLQNLYGYTF.

The V and J genes are TRBV11-2 and TRBJ2-1, with 9 bases identical to TRBD2. Germline V gene data show CDR1 as SGHAT and CDR2 as FQNNGV. The CDR3 length is 17 residues. The J segment lost 0 bases and the V segment lost 6 bases, leaving 9 bases of the junction unmatched. The CDR3 DNA sequence: TGTGCCAGCAGGCCGGCGAGCGGGGGGAGCTCCTACAATGAGCAGTTCTTC. Translating gives CASRPASGGSSYNEQFF.

The CDR3 coding sequence is TGTGCCAGCAGAGAGGGAGGAGATACGCAGTATTTT. Its translation is CASREGGDTQYF. The chain carries TRBV28 and TRBJ2-3; perhaps TRBD2 as D (6 bases). CDR3 length: 12 residues. The V end was cut by 6 bases, the J end by 5 bases, with 9 bases between. CDR1 and CDR2 from the germline V gene are MDHEN and SYDVKM.

In its sample, this clone was seen a few times. The chain is built from TRBV13 and TRBJ2-3; 8 bases are a match to TRBD2. Looked up from germline, CDR1 is PRHDT and CDR2 is FYEKMQ (reference sequence). The ends lost 3 bases at V and 4 bases at J; junction bases unmatched: 3. This CDR3 spans 14 amino acids. The CDR3 spells CASSFTGGPDTQYF. The CDR3 nucleotides are TGTGCCAGCAGCTTTACGGGAGGGCCAGATACGCAGTATTTT.

This clone was observed once. This chain uses TRBV7-2 with TRBJ1-2; TRBD1 agrees at 8 bases. V lost 2 bases to trimming and J lost 7 bases; unmatched junction nucleotides: 3. CDR1 and CDR2 (germline): SGHTA, FQGNSA. This CDR3 has 13 residues. This CDR3 reads CASSLSQGAGYTF. The CDR3 bases are TGTGCCAGCAGCTTAAGTCAGGGGGCTGGCTACACCTTC.

V usage is TRBV7-9 and J usage is TRBJ2-3; 9 bases are a match to TRBD1. Germline V CDR1 and CDR2: SEHNR, FQNEAQ (reference sequence). The CDR3 runs 14 residues. V dropped 5 bases and J dropped 6; count of bases not matched to a gene: 6. The CDR3 here is CASSRGQGMDTQYF. In nucleotides, the CDR3 is TGTGCCAGCAGCCGGGGACAGGGAATGGATACGCAGTATTTT.

Comment on this clone: This sample also contains other DNA sequences that code for the same CDR3. The chain uses TRBV7-2 and TRBJ2-5; D is unclear. Germline V gives CDR1 SGHTA, CDR2 FQGNSA. The length of the CDR3 is 13 residues. V shed 1 base and J shed 1 base, with 4 bases lying between them. CDR3 sequence: CASSLVLQETQYF. CDR3 in DNA: TGTGCCAGCAGCTTAGTTCTCCAAGAGACCCAGTACTTC. Drawing the rest from reference TRBV7-2 and TRBJ2-5, the complete variable domain is GAGVSQSPSNKVTEKGKDVELRCDPISGHTALYWYRQSLGQGLEFLIYFQGNSAPDKSGLPSDRFSAERTGGSVSTLTIQRTQQEDSAVYLCASSLVLQETQYFGPGTRLLVL.

The CDR3, as DNA: TGTGCCAGCAGTTACGGACAGACGTTCTTACGTGGCTACACCTTC. Amino acid sequence: CASSYGQTFLRGYTF. The chain combines TRBV6-6 with TRBJ1-2; weak D call: TRBD1 (6 bases). The CDR3 extends over 15 amino acids. V was shortened by 2 bases and J by 7 bases, with 17 bases between the two germline ends. Per germline, CDR1 MNHNY and CDR2 SVGAGI (reference sequence).

This clone was counted only a few times. The chain recombines TRBV7-9 with TRBJ1-3; 9 positions agree with TRBD1. Germline V lookup: CDR1 SEHNR, CDR2 FQNEAQ (reference sequence). There are 13 residues in the CDR3. Trimming cost V 5 bases and J 11 bases; bases outside gene matches: 7. In DNA, the CDR3 is TGTGCCAGCAGCCTGGAACAGGGGGCTGCCATATATTTT. Protein product: CASSLEQGAAIYF. Supplemented by reference TRBV7-9 and TRBJ1-3, the full variable domain reads DTGVSQNPRHKITKRGQNVTFRCDPISEHNRLYWYRQTLGQGPEFLTYFQNEAQLEKSRLLSDRFSAERPKGSFSTLEIQRTEQGDSAMYLCASSLEQGAAIYFGEGSWLTVV.

This chain connects TRBV5-1 to TRBJ2-1, with 12 bases aligning to TRBD2. Unmatched junction bases numbered 5, after V lost 1 base and J lost 9 bases. CDR1 is SGHRS and CDR2 is YFSETQ in the germline V gene. CDR3 size: 15 residues. The CDR3 loop reads CASSLKLAGGREQFF. As DNA, the CDR3 is TGCGCCAGCAGCTTGAAACTAGCGGGAGGACGTGAGCAGTTCTTC.

This clone was observed a handful of times. The J gene is TRBJ2-7, the V gene TRBV19, with a weak D call TRBD1 (6 bases). CDR1 is LNHDA and CDR2 is SQIVND in the germline V gene (reference sequence). The CDR3 length is 12 residues. Trimming took 11 bases from V and 12 from J, leaving 23 bases between them. The CDR3 DNA sequence: TGTGCCTTCGTGGGGGCCGGTGACAGCCGGTACTTC. Translation gives CAFVGAGDSRYF.

This chain uses TRBV6-5 with TRBJ2-7, with a tentative D call TRBD1 (5 bases). The CDR3 contains 15 residues. Between the trimmed V and J ends, which lost 0 bases and 4 bases, there was a span of 13 bases. Germline lookup yields CDR1 MNHEY and CDR2 SVGAGI. The CDR3 sequence is CASSYSVQGAYEQYF. CDR3 sequence (DNA): TGTGCCAGCAGTTACTCGGTTCAGGGTGCTTACGAGCAGTACTTC.

V and J are TRBV5-1 and TRBJ1-2; D may be TRBD1 (6 bases). The CDR3 covers 17 residues. Germline CDR1 reads SGHRS; CDR2 reads YFSETQ. Trimming removed 3 bases at V and 0 bases at J, with 18 bases between. CDR3 DNA sequence: TGCGCCAGCAGCTCTCGTGCCGGGACACCATCTAACTATGGCTACACCTTC. Its translation is CASSSRAGTPSNYGYTF.

This chain joins TRBV6-5 and TRBJ2-3; D is ambiguous. This CDR3 contains 14 residues. From germline, CDR1 is MNHEY and CDR2 SVGAGI. The germline V and J ends were trimmed by 6 bases and 0 bases, with 10 bases remaining between them. The CDR3 reads CASRGPASTDTQYF. DNA of the CDR3: TGTGCCAGCAGAGGTCCAGCGAGCACAGATACGCAGTATTTT.

The J gene is TRBJ1-1, the V gene TRBV19; weak D call: TRBD1 (5 bases). V lost 7 bases, J lost 8 bases, and 17 bases lay in between. The CDR3 is 13 residues long. Germline CDR1 and CDR2: LNHDA and SQIVND (reference sequence). CDR3 nucleotides: TGTGCCAGTAACCGAATGGACGGGGGGGAAGCTTTCTTT. Residues: CASNRMDGGEAFF. Combining the CDR3 with reference TRBV19 and TRBJ1-1 gives the whole variable domain DGGITQSPKYLFRKEGQNVTLSCEQNLNHDAMYWYRQDPGQGLRLIYYSQIVNDFQKGDIAEGYSVSREKKESFPLTVTSAQKNPTAFYLCASNRMDGGEAFFGQGTRLTVV.

V gene TRBV2 combines with J gene TRBJ2-3; 11 positions agree with TRBD2. The CDR3 extends over 15 amino acids. The J segment lost 8 bases and the V segment lost 6 bases, leaving 10 bases of the junction unmatched. Germline V CDR1 and CDR2: SNHLY, FYNNEI. This CDR3 reads CASRVSGGARGTQYF. CDR3 coding DNA: TGTGCCAGCAGAGTTAGCGGGGGGGCGCGGGGTACGCAGTATTTT.

The chain recombines TRBV27 with TRBJ1-3; TRBD1 might be the D (6 bases). Germline CDR1 and CDR2: MNHEY and SMNVEV (reference sequence). V lost 5 bases and J 2 bases, leaving 16 bases between the germline ends. There are 16 residues in the CDR3. The CDR3 protein is CASSPYREGTGNTIYF. The CDR3 coding sequence is TGTGCCAGCAGTCCATACAGGGAGGGGACTGGAAACACCATATATTTT.

The chain recombines TRBV7-9 with TRBJ2-7, with D perhaps TRBD1 (5 bases). There are 16 residues in the CDR3. V lost 1 base and J 2 bases, leaving 15 bases between the germline ends. Germline CDR1 SEHNR, CDR2 FQNEAQ (reference sequence). The CDR3 nucleotides are TGTGCCAGCAGCTTAGAAAAGGGGCTAACTCCCTACGAGCAGTACTTC. It specifies CASSLEKGLTPYEQYF.

The rearrangement links TRBV11-2 to TRBJ2-7; D may be TRBD2 (7 bases). The CDR3 contains 17 residues. Germline assignment: CDR1 SGHAT and CDR2 FQNNGV. The ends were cut back, 3 bases at V and 6 bases at J, with 24 bases in the middle. The CDR3 DNA sequence: TGTGCCAGCAGCTTGGGGGGGGCTCTCTTAGGGCCCAGCGAGCAGTACTTC. This gives the protein CASSLGGALLGPSEQYF.

This clone was detected once. V and J are TRBV4-1 and TRBJ2-7, with TRBD2 matching 8 bases. V lost 4 bases and J lost 5; bases outside the gene matches: 10. CDR1 is MGHRA and CDR2 is YSYEKL in the germline V gene. The length of the CDR3 is 15 residues. CDR3: CASSPDPGLGDEQYF. DNA for the CDR3: TGCGCCAGCAGCCCCGATCCGGGACTAGGGGACGAGCAGTACTTC.